The 3 T cell receptor beta chains below come from one sample, sequenced in a study of blood T cell repertoires in COVID-19. Libraries were prepared by immunoSEQ multiplex PCR; TCRdb keeps only in-frame clonotypes and omits some of them. The sample yields under 200,000 clones, approximately 90% seen once. The sample consisted of peripheral blood. These receptors all stem from a man between 18 and 35 years old with COVID-19, enrolled during active disease.

This chain uses TRBV5-1 with TRBJ2-1; 12 bases line up with TRBD2. Germline values: CDR1 SGHRS, CDR2 YFSETQ. The J segment lost 4 bases and the V segment lost 1 base, leaving 15 bases of the junction unmatched. The CDR3 has 20 residues. Here the CDR3 reads CASSLPNLTSGRPEYNEQFF. The CDR3 nucleotides are TGCGCCAGCAGCTTGCCCAATTTAACTAGCGGGAGGCCGGAATACAATGAGCAGTTCTTC.

The chain is built from TRBV11-2 and TRBJ1-1, with D possibly being TRBD1 (5 bases). V lost 1 base and J 7 bases, leaving 13 bases between the germline ends. In germline, CDR1 is SGHAT, CDR2 FQNNGV. The CDR3 loop spans 14 amino acids. The CDR3 sequence is CASSLGQRTGEAFF. The CDR3 DNA is TGTGCCAGCAGCTTAGGACAACGAACAGGTGAAGCTTTCTTT.

J is TRBJ1-3 and V is TRBV6-5; D might be TRBD1 (6 bases). The CDR3 has 15 amino acids. CDR1 and CDR2 (germline): MNHEY, SVGAGI. V was trimmed by 4 bases and J by 0 bases, leaving 10 bases between them. CDR3 sequence reads: CASSLDSSSGNTIYF. CDR3 nucleotide sequence: TGTGCCAGCAGTTTGGACAGCAGCTCTGGAAACACCATATATTTT.